The clone carrying this TCR beta chain was picked up a small number of times. The trim removed 6 bases at V and 0 bases at J, leaving 6 bases unmatched. CDR1 is ENHRY and CDR2 is SYGVKD in the germline V gene. The CDR3 has 17 residues. Stated time point: patch test 2, 6 weeks after DPC sensitization. Treatment here: therapeutic diphenylcyclopropenone sensitization with weekly scalp DPC. The source of the sample is a study of human T cells and chemical hapten exposure. TCRdb ran MiXCR on the RACE reads and lists one entry per CDR3 protein. The sample lists about 78,000 distinct CDR3 sequences; 8.5% were seen once.

The sample was whole blood, taken in connection with sensitization to the hapten diphenylcyclopropenone (DPC). This sequence was found in a woman aged 45-59 years with alopecia areata. Some clones in this sample may be carry-over from other donors' samples. The gene calls are TRBV10-3 and TRBJ2-2, with 11 bases identical to TRBD2. The CDR3 loop reads CAISWPSGGSNTGELFF. The DNA of the CDR3 is TGTGCCATCAGCTGGCCTAGCGGGGGGTCGAACACCGGGGAGCTGTTTTTT.